A selection of T cell receptor beta chains follows, all from one sample in a study of T cells after yellow fever vaccination. TCRdb recomputed calls from the 5' RACE reads with MiXCR, one row per CDR3 protein. In the table there are approximately 600,000 distinct CDR3 sequences, 9% to 15% of which are singletons. Material: PBMCs, obtained on the day of the yellow fever booster vaccination. The receptor set was obtained from a man aged 30-40 years who received the YFV17D yellow fever vaccine. The CDR3 runs from the conserved cysteine through the conserved F or W. D genes are given only for firm matches. Expanded clones are given a class, and other clones once, few, many or no size at all.

J: TRBJ2-3; size: -; D: -; V: TRBV7-8; CDR3: CASSLFKTDTQYF; DNA: TGTGCCAGCAGCTTATTTAAGACAGATACGCAGTATTTT
J: TRBJ2-7; size: few; D: TRBD1; V: TRBV7-8; CDR3: CASSSRRDRRDEQYF; DNA: TGTGCCAGCAGCTCCAGGCGGGACAGGAGAGACGAGCAGTACTTC
J: TRBJ2-1; size: few; D: -; V: TRBV7-2; CDR3: CASSLAGGMYAEQFF; DNA: TGTGCCAGCAGCTTAGCGGGAGGAATGTATGCTGAGCAGTTCTTC
J: TRBJ1-4; size: few; D: -; V: TRBV6-1; CDR3: CASRGGTENEKLFF; DNA: TGTGCCAGCAGAGGCGGGACTGAGAATGAAAAACTGTTTTTT
J: TRBJ2-1; size: few; D: -; V: TRBV15; CDR3: CATSNDLGGFNEQFF; DNA: TGTGCCACCAGCAACGATTTAGGAGGATTTAATGAGCAGTTCTTC
J: TRBJ1-6; size: -; D: -; V: TRBV5-8; CDR3: CASSLAGHNSPLHF; DNA: TGTGCCAGCAGCTTGGCGGGTCATAATTCACCCCTCCACTTT
J: TRBJ2-7; size: -; D: -; V: TRBV29-1; CDR3: CSVEDRGYEQYF; DNA: TGCAGCGTTGAAGATCGGGGTTACGAGCAGTACTTC
J: TRBJ2-7; size: -; D: TRBD1; V: TRBV15; CDR3: CATSTELTGGYEQYF; DNA: TGTGCCACCAGCACTGAATTGACAGGGGGCTACGAGCAGTACTTC
J: TRBJ2-3; size: many; D: TRBD1; V: TRBV20-1; CDR3: CSARAGVTGGTDF; DNA: TGCAGTGCTAGGGCCGGTGTTACAGGGGGCACCGATTTT
J: TRBJ2-1; size: few; D: TRBD1; V: TRBV29-1; CDR3: CSVTGTGAHNEQFF; DNA: TGCAGCGTCACCGGGACAGGGGCCCACAATGAGCAGTTCTTC
J: TRBJ2-2; size: few; D: TRBD2; V: TRBV5-1; CDR3: CASSLGVFSGSQNTGELFF; DNA: TGCGCCAGCAGCTTGGGGGTTTTTAGCGGGAGTCAAAACACCGGGGAGCTGTTTTTT
J: TRBJ2-2; size: many; D: TRBD2; V: TRBV20-1; CDR3: CSATPGGLPGELFF; DNA: TGCAGTGCTACGCCGGGAGGACTTCCCGGGGAGCTGTTTTTT
J: TRBJ2-7; size: many; D: -; V: TRBV6-5; CDR3: CASSYNRPPYEQYF; DNA: TGTGCCAGCAGTTATAACAGGCCACCCTACGAGCAGTACTTC
J: TRBJ2-5; size: -; D: -; V: TRBV20-1; CDR3: CRSTSGAMMWETQYF; DNA: TGCAGGTCTACATCCGGGGCCATGATGTGGGAGACCCAGTACTTC
J: TRBJ2-1; size: few; D: -; V: TRBV13; CDR3: CASSLQPSELFF; DNA: TGTGCCAGCAGCTTACAACCCAGCGAGCTGTTCTTC
J: TRBJ2-7; size: -; D: -; V: TRBV28; CDR3: CASRMEGYEQYF; DNA: TGTGCCAGCAGGATGGAGGGGTACGAGCAGTACTTC
J: TRBJ2-3; size: -; D: -; V: TRBV7-9; CDR3: CASSSGMNTQYF; DNA: TGTGCCAGCAGCTCCGGCATGAATACGCAGTATTTT
J: TRBJ2-5; size: few; D: -; V: TRBV30; CDR3: CAWRRETQYF; DNA: TGTGCCTGGCGGCGGGAGACCCAGTACTTC
J: TRBJ2-1; size: -; D: TRBD2; V: TRBV7-2; CDR3: CASAKGGLAGQNEQFF; DNA: TGTGCCAGCGCAAAAGGGGGACTAGCGGGTCAGAATGAGCAGTTCTTC
J: TRBJ1-3; size: few; D: -; V: TRBV10-3; CDR3: CAINGGNTIYF; DNA: TGTGCCATCAACGGGGGAAACACCATATATTTT
J: TRBJ1-6; size: few; D: -; V: TRBV7-8; CDR3: CASSFPGAGGSPLHF; DNA: TGTGCCAGCAGCTTCCCGGGGGCGGGAGGTTCACCCCTCCACTTT
J: TRBJ2-5; size: -; D: -; V: TRBV14; CDR3: CASSPLISGLQETQYF; DNA: TGTGCCAGCAGCCCCCTCATCTCGGGACTGCAAGAGACCCAGTACTTC
J: TRBJ1-5; size: few; D: -; V: TRBV23-1; CDR3: CASSQSCRSPSRGNQPQHF; DNA: TGCGCCAGCAGTCAATCGTGCAGGAGCCCAAGTCGGGGCAATCAGCCCCAGCATTTT
J: TRBJ2-1; size: few; D: -; V: TRBV27; CDR3: CASSRGGTRYNEQFF; DNA: TGTGCCAGCAGCCGGGGCGGGACTCGTTACAATGAGCAGTTCTTC
J: TRBJ1-1; size: -; D: -; V: TRBV25-1; CDR3: CASSETLGQNTEAFF; DNA: TGTGCCAGCAGTGAGACTCTTGGACAGAACACTGAAGCTTTCTTT
J: TRBJ1-4; size: few; D: -; V: TRBV7-2; CDR3: CASSPTSTNEKLFF; DNA: TGTGCCAGCAGCCCGACCTCAACTAATGAAAAACTGTTTTTT
J: TRBJ2-7; size: few; D: -; V: TRBV7-6; CDR3: CASSTGKSYEQYF; DNA: TGTGCCAGCAGCACAGGGAAGTCCTACGAGCAGTACTTC
J: TRBJ2-2; size: -; D: TRBD2; V: TRBV4-3; CDR3: CASSHSGRETGELFF; DNA: TGCGCCAGCAGCCACTCCGGGAGGGAAACCGGGGAGCTGTTTTTT
J: TRBJ2-2; size: -; D: -; V: TRBV5-6; CDR3: CASSTGAPGPGELFF; DNA: TGTGCCAGCAGCACGGGGGCCCCCGGCCCCGGGGAGCTGTTTTTT
J: TRBJ1-5; size: -; D: TRBD1; V: TRBV28; CDR3: CASSTRTGYRSNQPQHF; DNA: TGTGCCAGCAGTACCAGGACAGGGTATAGGAGCAATCAGCCCCAGCATTTT
J: TRBJ1-1; size: -; D: TRBD1; V: TRBV5-1; CDR3: CASSRQGSNTEAFF; DNA: TGCGCCAGCAGCAGACAGGGGTCGAACACTGAAGCTTTCTTT
J: TRBJ2-7; size: few; D: TRBD2; V: TRBV29-1; CDR3: CSVWTSVTYEQYF; DNA: TGCAGCGTGTGGACTAGCGTTACCTACGAGCAGTACTTC
J: TRBJ1-3; size: -; D: -; V: TRBV7-2; CDR3: CASSLATRAGGNTIYF; DNA: TGTGCCAGCAGCTTAGCTACCAGGGCCGGGGGAAACACCATATATTTT
J: TRBJ1-6; size: few; D: -; V: TRBV20-1; CDR3: CSATDVTSYNSPLHF; DNA: TGCAGTGCTACGGACGTGACCTCCTATAATTCACCCCTCCACTTT
J: TRBJ2-2; size: -; D: -; V: TRBV23-1; CDR3: CASSQSGGMAGELFF; DNA: TGCGCCAGCAGTCAATCGGGCGGGATGGCCGGGGAGCTGTTTTTT
J: TRBJ2-3; size: -; D: -; V: TRBV28; CDR3: CARSLGNTDTQYF; DNA: TGTGCCAGGAGCCTCGGGAATACAGATACGCAGTATTTT
J: TRBJ2-5; size: few; D: TRBD2; V: TRBV19; CDR3: CASSIGRGEETQYF; DNA: TGTGCCAGTAGCATCGGGAGGGGAGAGGAGACCCAGTACTTC
J: TRBJ2-4; size: many; D: -; V: TRBV7-3; CDR3: CASSLDGGSNIQYF; DNA: TGTGCCAGCAGCTTAGATGGTGGGTCTAACATTCAGTACTTC